Each of the 21 T cell receptor beta chains below was sequenced from the same sample in a study of T-cell reconstitution after alpha-beta-depleted transplantation in children. TCRbeta library preparation incorporated unique molecular identifiers. TCRdb recomputed calls from the PCR reads with MiXCR, one row per CDR3 protein. In the table there are over 200,000 distinct CDR3 sequences, 7.5% to 9.5% of which are singletons. The sequenced sample was PBMCs, mostly from graft donor cells, obtained 360 days after TCRalphabeta/CD19-depleted stem cell transplant. These TCRs come from a male patient aged 2 to 10 who had a stem cell transplant for acute myeloid leukemia, so the T cells may come from the graft donor.

The chain links TRBV10-3 to TRBJ2-2; no clear D. Trimming removed 2 bases from V and 0 bases from J, with 4 bases in between. Germline CDR1 reads ENHRY; CDR2 reads SYGVKD. The CDR3 runs to 14 residues. This chain's CDR3 is CAISERANTGELFF. The CDR3 DNA reads as TGTGCCATCAGTGAGAGGGCGAACACCGGGGAGCTGTTTTTT.

This clonotype appeared a few times. The V gene is TRBV20-1, the J gene TRBJ1-4; D uncertain. CDR1 is DFQATT and CDR2 is SNEGSKA in the germline V gene (reference sequence). The V end lost 3 bases, the J end lost 4 bases, and 12 bases lay between the germline ends. The CDR3 loop spans 14 amino acids. The CDR3 region is CSASKASHNEKLFF. The CDR3 coding sequence is TGCAGTGCTAGTAAGGCTAGCCATAATGAAAAACTGTTTTTT.

This clonotype has just a few counts. The V and J genes are TRBV18 and TRBJ2-5; D possibly matches TRBD1 or TRBD2 (6 bases each). Trimming pared 3 bases from V and 5 bases from J, leaving 13 bases between. The CDR3 consists of 14 residues. Germline V gives CDR1 KGHSH, CDR2 LQKENI. Here the CDR3 reads CASSPPWRGETQYF. The CDR3 DNA sequence: TGTGCCAGCTCACCCCCGTGGAGGGGGGAGACCCAGTACTTC. The variable domain in full, completed from reference TRBV18 and TRBJ2-5, reads NAGVMQNPRHLVRRRGQEARLRCSPMKGHSHVYWYRQLPEEGLKFMVYLQKENIIDESGMPKERFSAEFPKEGPSILRIQQVVRGDSAAYFCASSPPWRGETQYFGPGTRLLVL.

This clonotype was counted at least ten times. The chain uses TRBV7-8 and TRBJ1-6; 7 positions agree with TRBD1. CDR1 SGHVS and CDR2 FQNEAQ come from the germline V gene. The CDR3 is made up of 16 amino acids. V shed 5 bases, J shed 12 bases, and the junction held 16 bases outside the gene matches. The DNA for the CDR3 is TGTGCCAGCAGCCCACTCCGGACCAGGGGGATTCGACCCCTCCACTTT. Its protein is CASSPLRTRGIRPLHF. The variable domain in full, completed from reference TRBV7-8 and TRBJ1-6, reads GAGVSQSPRYKVAKRGQDVALRCDPISGHVSLFWYQQALGQGPEFLTYFQNEAQLDKSGLPSDRFFAERPEGSVSTLKIQRTQQEDSAVYLCASSPLRTRGIRPLHFGNGTRLTVT.

Ten or more counts support this clonotype. J is TRBJ2-1 and V is TRBV4-1; 8 bases fit TRBD1. This CDR3 comprises 16 residues. The V gene's germline CDR1 is MGHRA and CDR2 YSYEKL. J lost 4 bases, V lost 0 bases, and 5 bases had no gene match. CDR3 nucleotides: TGCGCCAGCAGCCAAGATCTGAGACAGGGGTACAATGAGCAGTTCTTC. Translation gives CASSQDLRQGYNEQFF.

This clonotype has more than one count but fewer than ten. V and J are TRBV12-3 or TRBV12-4 and TRBJ1-3, with D unclear. The CDR3 loop spans 15 amino acids. V was clipped by 6 bases and J by 4 bases, with 16 bases between them. The DNA for the CDR3 is TGTGCCAGCAGGTCCAGGACCGCAGAGGGAAACACCATATATTTT. This encodes CASRSRTAEGNTIYF.

In regard to this clonotype: A read error is possible here, since a much larger clone lies one base away. J is TRBJ2-1 and V is TRBV9; 11 bases match TRBD2. This CDR3 spans 16 amino acids. Germline-derived CDR1 and CDR2 are SGDLS and YYNGEE. The DNA of the CDR3 is TGTGCCAGCAGAGTAGCTAGCGGGGGGTATATCGGTGAGCAGTTCTTC. It yields the protein CASRVASGGYIGEQFF.

This clonotype was observed many times. V is TRBV10-3 and J is TRBJ2-3; D is uncertain. CDR1 is ENHRY, CDR2 SYGVKD, per germline. There are 12 residues in the CDR3. Trimming removed 2 bases from V and 1 base from J, with 1 base in between. The CDR3, as DNA: TGTGCCATCAGTGAGGGCACAGATACGCAGTATTTT. Its translation is CAISEGTDTQYF.

This clonotype turned up a few times. The V gene is TRBV7-3, the J gene TRBJ2-2; 7 positions match TRBD1. CDR1 is SGHTA and CDR2 is FQGTGA in the germline V gene. This CDR3 region has 18 residues. The J segment lost 2 bases and the V segment lost 4 bases, leaving 13 bases of the junction unmatched. As DNA, the CDR3 is TGTGCCAGCAGCTCGGACAAGACGGGACAGAATAACACCGGGGAGCTGTTTTTT. Protein: CASSSDKTGQNNTGELFF.

This clonotype has just a few counts. The V and J genes are TRBV12-3 or TRBV12-4 and TRBJ2-5; 8 bases line up with TRBD2. This CDR3 has 14 residues. V gave up 6 bases and J gave up 1 base; unmatched junction bases: 4. For the CDR3, the DNA is TGTGCCAGCAGCCTTAGCGGGGCCCAAGAGACCCAGTACTTC. As protein: CASSLSGAQETQYF.

The V gene is TRBV5-1, the J gene TRBJ2-3; D is perhaps TRBD1 (6 bases). CDR1 and CDR2 (germline): SGHRS, YFSETQ. The V end was cut by 3 bases, the J end by 6 bases, with 20 bases between. The CDR3 totals 16 residues. The CDR3, as DNA: TGCGCCAGCAGCTCCTGGGTGGGGGCTGCACAGGATACGCAGTATTTT. Residues: CASSSWVGAAQDTQYF.

V usage is TRBV6-9 and J usage is TRBJ2-2, with TRBD1 matching over 8 bases. Germline V gene sequence: CDR1 MNHGY, CDR2 SVAAGI. V dropped 8 bases and J dropped 1; count of bases not matched to a gene: 12. The CDR3 is 17 residues long. CDR3 nucleotides: TGTGCCAGCCGTATAAGCTCCGGGACAGGGAACACCGGGGAGCTGTTTTTT. It translates to CASRISSGTGNTGELFF.

This clonotype was counted only a few times. The chain is built from TRBV7-2 and TRBJ2-7; 9 positions match TRBD2. This CDR3 comprises 16 residues. V shed 3 bases and J 4 bases; nucleotides not matched to a gene: 10. Germline V gene sequence: CDR1 SGHTA, CDR2 FQGNSA. The CDR3 loop reads CASSLVSGRGGYEQYF. The DNA for the CDR3 is TGTGCCAGCAGCTTGGTTAGCGGGAGAGGCGGGTACGAGCAGTACTTC. Using reference TRBV7-2 and TRBJ2-7 for the parts outside the CDR3, the full variable domain is GAGVSQSPSNKVTEKGKDVELRCDPISGHTALYWYRQSLGQGLEFLIYFQGNSAPDKSGLPSDRFSAERTGGSVSTLTIQRTQQEDSAVYLCASSLVSGRGGYEQYFGPGTRLTVT.

This clonotype was seen repeatedly, ten times or more. The rearrangement links TRBV5-1 to TRBJ2-4, with 9 bases that match TRBD1. After removal of 4 bases from V and 8 bases from J, the junction contained 10 bases not matched to a gene. Germline V gene data show CDR1 as SGHRS and CDR2 as YFSETQ. The CDR3 spans 15 residues. CDR3 DNA sequence: TGCGCCAGCAGCGCGCCGGGACAGGGCAAGGACATTCAGTACTTC. Its protein is CASSAPGQGKDIQYF. Full variable domain (remainder filled in from reference TRBV5-1 and TRBJ2-4): KAGVTQTPRYLIKTRGQQVTLSCSPISGHRSVSWYQQTPGQGLQFLFEYFSETQRNKGNFPGRFSGRQFSNSRSEMNVSTLELGDSALYLCASSAPGQGKDIQYFGAGTRLSVL.

This sequence joins TRBV7-9 and TRBJ2-2, with 14 bases that match TRBD2. Germline V gene sequence: CDR1 SEHNR, CDR2 FQNEAQ (reference sequence). The CDR3 is 17 residues long. With V trimmed by 5 bases and J by 7 bases, 9 bases remained unmatched. CDR3: CASSPVGLAGAYGELFF. The CDR3 DNA sequence: TGTGCCAGCAGCCCAGTGGGACTAGCGGGAGCGTACGGGGAGCTGTTTTTT.

This clonotype was seen many times. The chain links TRBV3-1 to TRBJ2-3; 11 positions agree with TRBD2. CDR1 LGHDT and CDR2 YNNKEL come from the germline V gene (reference sequence). This CDR3 contains 16 residues. V shed 5 bases, J shed 4 bases, and the junction held 8 bases outside the gene matches. The CDR3 here is CASSILAGARADTQYF. The CDR3 coding sequence is TGTGCCAGCAGCATACTAGCGGGAGCTCGCGCAGATACGCAGTATTTT.

At least ten counts were recorded for this clonotype. The rearrangement uses TRBV20-1 and TRBJ1-5, with D possibly TRBD1 on 6 matching bases. CDR3 size: 14 residues. Germline-derived CDR1 and CDR2 are DFQATT and SNEGSKA (reference sequence). V was cut by 2 bases and J by 3 bases, with 11 bases left in between. In DNA, the CDR3 is TGCAGTGCTAGAACAGGGTATAACAATCAGCCCCAGCATTTT. As protein: CSARTGYNNQPQHF.

This chain connects TRBV4-3 to TRBJ2-3; no definite D call. The CDR3 length is 15 residues. In germline, CDR1 is LGHNA, CDR2 YSLEER. V was trimmed by 3 bases and J by 0 bases, leaving 10 bases between them. CDR3 region: CASSQTPWSTDTQYF. The CDR3 DNA reads as TGCGCCAGCAGCCAGACCCCTTGGAGCACAGATACGCAGTATTTT.

The genes are TRBV7-3 and TRBJ1-1, with 7 bases matching TRBD1. This CDR3 is 14 amino acids long. With V trimmed by 1 base and J by 8 bases, 7 bases remained unmatched. Germline values: CDR1 SGHTA, CDR2 FQGTGA. CDR3 bases: TGTGCCAGCAGCTTAAATCCGGGACAGAAAGAAGCTTTCTTT. This translates into CASSLNPGQKEAFF.

This clonotype was counted only a few times. V gene TRBV18 combines with J gene TRBJ2-5; no clear D. The germline gives CDR1 KGHSH, CDR2 LQKENI. The V end lost 3 bases, the J end lost 3 bases, and 5 bases lay between the germline ends. This CDR3 contains 12 residues. The CDR3 is CASSPLEETQYF. Written as DNA, the CDR3 is TGTGCCAGCTCACCGCTAGAAGAGACCCAGTACTTC.

This clonotype was seen a handful of times. The rearrangement joins TRBV12-3 or TRBV12-4 to TRBJ2-3; possible D gene TRBD1, 5 bases. With 3 bases removed from V and 2 bases from J, the gap between germline ends came to 12 bases. The CDR3 has 15 residues. CDR3 loop: CASSLGPRPTDTQYF. CDR3 bases: TGTGCCAGCAGTTTGGGGCCCCGTCCCACAGATACGCAGTATTTT.